The present T cell receptor beta chain was sequenced within a study of blood T cells in healthy people across ages. General study findings and limits: Total diversity from one million sequenced T cells was likely underestimated.

The CDR3 totals 14 residues. Per germline, CDR1 DFQATT and CDR2 SNEGSKA (reference sequence). Trimming removed 1 base from V and 2 bases from J; junction bases left unmatched: 4. This clonotype has at least ten counts. The antigen is unknown. Sample-barcoded 5' priming and a J-beta primer mix drove a second PCR of roughly 6 to 12 cycles. A 12-random-nucleotide template-switch adaptor tagged each cDNA molecule. TCRdb ran MiXCR on the 5' RACE reads and lists one entry per CDR3 protein. The sample has 1.5 million to 1.8 million distinct CDR3 sequences; less than 45% are singletons. V usage is TRBV20-1 and J usage is TRBJ2-7, with 8 positions matching TRBD1. The receptor comes from a woman aged 18 to 35 in good health. Sequences were obtained from blood. The CDR3 sequence: CSARADREPYEQYF. In nucleotides, the CDR3 is TGCAGTGCTAGAGCGGACAGGGAGCCCTACGAGCAGTACTTC.